A single sample gave rise to the 6 T cell receptor beta chains below, sequenced in a study of cytomegalovirus exposure and HLA in healthy donors. The PCR used 60 Vbeta and 13 Jbeta primers. Method: immunoSEQ multiplex PCR; TCRdb's copy keeps in-frame clones and lacks some. Among under 200,000 clones, roughly 80% were seen once, and the ten largest hold 1.9%. Sequencing used PBMCs. These receptors were taken from a man between 18 and 29 years old in good health and CMV-seronegative.

The chain is built from TRBV9 and TRBJ2-7; D possibly corresponds to TRBD2 (6 bases). Trimming took 4 bases from V and 1 from J, leaving 15 bases between them. The CDR3 is 15 amino acids. Germline CDR1 SGDLS, CDR2 YYNGEE. The CDR3 reads CASSPSEGRSYEQYF. CDR3 nucleotides: TGTGCCAGCAGCCCTAGCGAGGGGCGGTCCTACGAGCAGTACTTC.

The rearrangement uses TRBV6-5 and TRBJ2-5, with D maybe TRBD1 (5 bases). The J call could be wrong; TRBJ2-7 is a better fit for the DNA end. From germline, CDR1 is MNHEY and CDR2 SVGAGI. The CDR3 loop spans 15 amino acids. CDR3 sequence reads: CASSFSAKGAHEQYF. The CDR3 nucleotides are TGTGCCAGCAGCTTCTCCGCAAAAGGGGCCCACGAGCAGTACTTC.

V usage is TRBV15 and J usage is TRBJ2-7; 10 nucleotides line up with TRBD2. CDR1 LNHNV and CDR2 YYDKDF come from the germline V gene (reference sequence). The J segment lost 6 bases and the V segment lost 0 bases, leaving 5 bases of the junction unmatched. The CDR3 spans 15 residues. CDR3 coding DNA: TGTGCCACCAGCAGAGATGGGACTAGCGCCCTCGAGCAGTACTTC. Its protein is CATSRDGTSALEQYF.

This sequence joins TRBV5-1 and TRBJ1-1; TRBD1 matches at 8 bases. Trimming removed 3 bases from V and 1 base from J; junction bases left unmatched: 2. The CDR3 runs 14 residues. Germline lookup yields CDR1 SGHRS and CDR2 YFSETQ. CDR3 nucleotide sequence: TGCGCCAGCAGCTGGGGACAGGAGAACACTGAAGCTTTCTTT. Its protein is CASSWGQENTEAFF. The variable domain in full, completed from reference TRBV5-1 and TRBJ1-1, reads KAGVTQTPRYLIKTRGQQVTLSCSPISGHRSVSWYQQTPGQGLQFLFEYFSETQRNKGNFPGRFSGRQFSNSRSEMNVSTLELGDSALYLCASSWGQENTEAFFGQGTRLTVV.

The chain links TRBV19 to TRBJ2-4; D is possibly TRBD2 (7 bases). Deletions cut 3 bases from V and 1 base from J, with 16 bases between. The germline CDR1 and CDR2 sequences are LNHDA and SQIVND (reference sequence). This CDR3 has 17 amino acids. The chain's CDR3 is CASSISLGGAAKNIQYF. DNA of the CDR3: TGTGCCAGTAGTATTTCCCTAGGGGGGGCGGCCAAAAACATTCAGTACTTC.

The chain has TRBV2 and TRBJ2-1; TRBD1 agrees at 7 bases. With V trimmed by 0 bases and J by 6 bases, 5 bases remained unmatched. This CDR3 has 15 amino acids. Per germline, CDR1 SNHLY and CDR2 FYNNEI. The CDR3 sequence is CASSEAIRGTNEQFF. The DNA for the CDR3 is TGTGCCAGCAGTGAAGCTATCAGGGGGACCAATGAGCAGTTCTTC.